The entry below gives a single T cell receptor beta chain sequence along with its context. Its antigen remains undetermined. Per-nucleotide qualities are absent, and no much larger clonotype sits a single base away. In the same sample, other DNA sequences code for this CDR3. The immunoSEQ Assay, a bias-controlled multiplex PCR, was used to amplify TCRbeta CDR3 regions from genomic DNA. As for how the authors treated the data: Within the assay, amplification of reference gene primers was used to estimate how many nucleated cells each sample contained. Sequence reads were collapsed and filtered to measure the absolute abundance of every unique TCRbeta CDR3 rearrangement. For each sample, productive Simpson clonality was calculated as the square root of Simpson's diversity index across productive rearrangements. TCRdb re-hosts the immuneACCESS table, in-frame sequences only. Its copies lack some clones; in the studies checked, an unresolved V gene accounts for under half of them, and the cause for the rest is not known. The V and J calls and the clone size are those of that table, but D and trimming were determined from the DNA. Across this sample there are about 250,000 clones, with about 85% seen only once. The ten most abundant clones make up 0.87% of the sample.

This record comes from a study of blood T cell repertoires in COVID-19 (dated by TCRdb to the early 2020s). Study-level background: Samples covering the acute and convalescent phases of COVID-19 were provided by collaborators in the United States, Italy and Spain. The prospective study material was composed of cDNA or gDNA derived from T cells, B-cell-depleted T cells, or PBMCs. Deeply sampled blood TCRbeta repertoires from subjects exposed to, actively infected with, or recovered from COVID-19 were included in the dataset. The repertoires were released in a freely available public database intended as a resource for research on the immune response to SARS-CoV-2. Samples came from the ongoing ImmuneRACE study (first 160 participants) plus 1,254 subjects from 6 global collaborators. A de-identified subject ID, COVID-19 status, age in years and sex were almost always included in the sample metadata. Where HLA class I and class II types were available, the types were taken from metadata supplied by the sample provider, not from assay-based typing.

In Seattle, one collaborating source enrolled patients while the infection was active and tracked those patients longitudinally over the course of disease. Collaborating institutions collected whole blood in K2EDTA tubes following their own protocols. For TCRbeta analysis, collaborator samples were shipped as frozen whole blood, as isolated PBMCs, or as DNA extracted from either sample type. As encoded in the germline V gene (reference sequence), CDR1 is LNHDA while CDR2 is SQIVND. Trimming accounts for 5 bases at V and 1 base at J, while the number of junction bases matched to no gene is 6. The CDR3, cysteine through phenylalanine, is 15 amino acids long. The only DNA kept is the CDR3, 45 bases in frame from the first base. What the work shows at the level of the full study, not this receptor alone: How much clinical and demographic metadata was included differed by source and by participant, and the metadata was provided uncurated.

This chain joins TRBV19 to TRBJ2-5, with 8 junctional bases fitting TRBD2. The receptor was derived from a human donor with COVID-19, enrolled during active disease. The donor label of this sample is uncertain. Sequenced sample: peripheral blood. This receptor has the CDR3 CASSSSGRGQETQYF. The sequenced DNA: TGTGCCAGTAGTTCGAGCGGGAGAGGCCAAGAGACCCAGTACTTC.